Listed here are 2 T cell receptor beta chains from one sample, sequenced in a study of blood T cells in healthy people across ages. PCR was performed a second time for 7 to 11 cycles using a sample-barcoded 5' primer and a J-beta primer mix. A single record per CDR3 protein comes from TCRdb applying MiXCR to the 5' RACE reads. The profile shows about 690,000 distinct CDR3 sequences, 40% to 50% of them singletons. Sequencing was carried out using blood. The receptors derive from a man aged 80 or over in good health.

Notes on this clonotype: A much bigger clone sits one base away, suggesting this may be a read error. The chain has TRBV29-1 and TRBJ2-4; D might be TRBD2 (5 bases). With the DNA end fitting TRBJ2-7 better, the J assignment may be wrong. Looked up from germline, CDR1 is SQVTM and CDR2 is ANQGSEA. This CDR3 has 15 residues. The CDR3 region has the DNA TGCGGCGTTGAGGATTCGGGCGGAGGTACCTACGAGCAGTACTTC. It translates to CGVEDSGGGTYEQYF.

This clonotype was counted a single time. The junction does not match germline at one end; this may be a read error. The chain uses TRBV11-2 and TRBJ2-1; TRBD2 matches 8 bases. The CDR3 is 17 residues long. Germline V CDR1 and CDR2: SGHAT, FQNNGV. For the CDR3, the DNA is TGTGTCAGCAGCTCCTGGTGGTCGGGAGGGCGGAGCAATGAGCAGTTCTTC. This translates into CVSSSWWSGGRSNEQFF.